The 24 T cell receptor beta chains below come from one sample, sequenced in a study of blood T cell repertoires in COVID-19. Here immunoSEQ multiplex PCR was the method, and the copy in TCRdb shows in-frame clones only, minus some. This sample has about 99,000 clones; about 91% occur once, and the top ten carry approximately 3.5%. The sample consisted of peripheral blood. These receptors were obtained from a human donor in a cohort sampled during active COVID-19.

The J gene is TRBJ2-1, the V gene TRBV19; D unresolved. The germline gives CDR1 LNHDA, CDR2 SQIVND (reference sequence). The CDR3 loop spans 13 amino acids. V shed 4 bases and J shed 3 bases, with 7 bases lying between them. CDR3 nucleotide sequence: TGTGCCAGTAGTAGCGCCCGCTACAATGAGCAGTTCTTC. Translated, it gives CASSSARYNEQFF. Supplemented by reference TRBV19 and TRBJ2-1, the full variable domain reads DGGITQSPKYLFRKEGQNVTLSCEQNLNHDAMYWYRQDPGQGLRLIYYSQIVNDFQKGDIAEGYSVSREKKESFPLTVTSAQKNPTAFYLCASSSARYNEQFFGPGTRLTVL.

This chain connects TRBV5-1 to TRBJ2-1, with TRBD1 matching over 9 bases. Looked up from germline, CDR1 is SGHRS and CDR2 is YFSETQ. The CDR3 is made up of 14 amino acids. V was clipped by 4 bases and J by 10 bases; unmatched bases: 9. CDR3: CASSPRTGAGEQFF. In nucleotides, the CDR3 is TGCGCCAGCAGCCCTAGGACAGGGGCAGGGGAGCAGTTCTTC. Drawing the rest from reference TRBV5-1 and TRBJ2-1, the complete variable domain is KAGVTQTPRYLIKTRGQQVTLSCSPISGHRSVSWYQQTPGQGLQFLFEYFSETQRNKGNFPGRFSGRQFSNSRSEMNVSTLELGDSALYLCASSPRTGAGEQFFGPGTRLTVL.

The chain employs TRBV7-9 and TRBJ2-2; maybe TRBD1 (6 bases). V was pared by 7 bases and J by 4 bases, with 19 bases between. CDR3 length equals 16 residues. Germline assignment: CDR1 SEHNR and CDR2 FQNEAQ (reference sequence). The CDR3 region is CASTSRGGRVTGELFF. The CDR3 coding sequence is TGTGCCAGCACCTCGCGAGGGGGACGAGTCACCGGGGAGCTGTTTTTT.

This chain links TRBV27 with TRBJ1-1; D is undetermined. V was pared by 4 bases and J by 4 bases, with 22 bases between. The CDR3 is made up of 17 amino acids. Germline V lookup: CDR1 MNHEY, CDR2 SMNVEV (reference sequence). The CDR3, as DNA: TGTGCCAGCAGTTCCTCAGACTTTGATTTAGTGGGCACTGAAGCTTTCTTT. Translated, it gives CASSSSDFDLVGTEAFF.

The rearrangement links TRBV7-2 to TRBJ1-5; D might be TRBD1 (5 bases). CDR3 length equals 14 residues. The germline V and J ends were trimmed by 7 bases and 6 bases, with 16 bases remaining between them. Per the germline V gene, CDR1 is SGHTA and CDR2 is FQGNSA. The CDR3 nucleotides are TGTGCCAGCACCTTCCACGGGGGAGGTCAGCCCCAGCATTTT. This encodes CASTFHGGGQPQHF.

The CDR3 is CASSRTSGRYATGELFF. The CDR3 DNA reads as TGTGCCAGCAGTAGGACTAGCGGGAGATATGCCACCGGGGAGCTGTTTTTT. The rearrangement links TRBV7-2 to TRBJ2-2; 13 positions match TRBD2. Germline trimming cut 6 bases from V and 4 bases from J; bases unmatched to any gene: 8. The CDR3 consists of 17 residues. Germline values: CDR1 SGHTA, CDR2 FQGNSA.

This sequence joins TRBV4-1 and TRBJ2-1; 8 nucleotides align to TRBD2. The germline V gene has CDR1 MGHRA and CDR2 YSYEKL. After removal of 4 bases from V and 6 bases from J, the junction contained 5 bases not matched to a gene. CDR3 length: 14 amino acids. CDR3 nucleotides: TGCGCCAGCAGCCTGGGCGGGAGGCTCAATGAGCAGTTCTTC. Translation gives CASSLGGRLNEQFF.

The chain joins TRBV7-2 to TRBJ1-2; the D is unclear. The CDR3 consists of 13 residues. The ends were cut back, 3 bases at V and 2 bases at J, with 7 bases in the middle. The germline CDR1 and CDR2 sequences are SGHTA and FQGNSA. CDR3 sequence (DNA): TGTGCCAGCAGCTTTTCGCGGAACTATGGCTACACCTTC. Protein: CASSFSRNYGYTF.

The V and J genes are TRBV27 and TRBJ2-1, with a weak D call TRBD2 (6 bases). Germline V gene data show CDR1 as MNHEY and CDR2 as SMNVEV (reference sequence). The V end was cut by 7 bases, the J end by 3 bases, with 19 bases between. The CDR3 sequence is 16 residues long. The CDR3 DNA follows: TGTGCCAGCAACTTATTGGGGGGAGGCGGCTACAATGAGCAGTTCTTC. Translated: CASNLLGGGGYNEQFF.

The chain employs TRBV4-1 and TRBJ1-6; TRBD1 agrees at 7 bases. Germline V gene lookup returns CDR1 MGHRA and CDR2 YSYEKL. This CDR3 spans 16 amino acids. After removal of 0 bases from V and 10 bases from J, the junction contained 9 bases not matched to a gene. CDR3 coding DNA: TGCGCCAGCAGCCAAGAAGGATCGGGGGACAGATCACCCCTCCACTTT. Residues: CASSQEGSGDRSPLHF.

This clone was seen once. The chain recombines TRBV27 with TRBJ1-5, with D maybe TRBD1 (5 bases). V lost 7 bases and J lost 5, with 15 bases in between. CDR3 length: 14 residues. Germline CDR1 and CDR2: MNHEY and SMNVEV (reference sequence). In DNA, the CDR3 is TGTGCCAGCACCTCCAGCGGGGGTGATCAGCCCCAGCATTTT. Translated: CASTSSGGDQPQHF.

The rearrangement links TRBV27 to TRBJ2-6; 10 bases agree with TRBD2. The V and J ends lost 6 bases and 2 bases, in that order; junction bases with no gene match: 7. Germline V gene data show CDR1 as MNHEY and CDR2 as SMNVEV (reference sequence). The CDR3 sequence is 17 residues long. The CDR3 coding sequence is TGTGCCAGCAGGGTGAGCGGGAGGGAGGCTGGGGCCAACGTCCTGACTTTC. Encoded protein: CASRVSGREAGANVLTF.

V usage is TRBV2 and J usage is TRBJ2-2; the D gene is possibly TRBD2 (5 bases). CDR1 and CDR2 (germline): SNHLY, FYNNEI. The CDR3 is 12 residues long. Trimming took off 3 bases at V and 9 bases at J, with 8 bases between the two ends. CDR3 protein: CASSEGAWELFF. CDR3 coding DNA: TGTGCCAGCAGTGAGGGAGCTTGGGAGCTGTTTTTT.

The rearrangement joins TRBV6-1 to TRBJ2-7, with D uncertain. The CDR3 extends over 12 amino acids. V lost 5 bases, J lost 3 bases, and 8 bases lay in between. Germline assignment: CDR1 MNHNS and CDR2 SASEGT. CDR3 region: CASSHQVYEQYF. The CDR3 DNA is TGTGCCAGCAGTCACCAGGTCTACGAGCAGTACTTC.

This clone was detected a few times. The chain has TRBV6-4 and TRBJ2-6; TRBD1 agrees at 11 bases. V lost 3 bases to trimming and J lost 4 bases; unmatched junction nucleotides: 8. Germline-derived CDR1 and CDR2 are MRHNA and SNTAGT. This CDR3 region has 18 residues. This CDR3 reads CASSEFGTGGRGANVLTF. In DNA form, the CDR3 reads TGTGCCAGCAGTGAATTCGGGACAGGGGGAAGAGGGGCCAACGTCCTGACTTTC.

CDR3 loop: CASKVRREGLNEQFF. In DNA form, the CDR3 reads TGTGCCAGCAAAGTGAGGCGGGAGGGCCTCAATGAGCAGTTCTTC. The chain carries TRBV6-5 and TRBJ2-1; TRBD2 matches at 9 bases. The germline gives CDR1 MNHEY, CDR2 SVGAGI. Germline trimming cut 7 bases from V and 6 bases from J; bases unmatched to any gene: 10. CDR3 length: 15 residues.

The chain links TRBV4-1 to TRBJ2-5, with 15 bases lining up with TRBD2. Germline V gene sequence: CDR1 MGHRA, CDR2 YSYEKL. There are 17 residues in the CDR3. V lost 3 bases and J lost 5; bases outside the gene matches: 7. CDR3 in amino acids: CASSHRTSGRARETQYF. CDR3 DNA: TGCGCCAGCAGCCATAGGACTAGCGGGAGGGCCCGGGAGACCCAGTACTTC.

The DNA for the CDR3 is TGTGCCAGCTCACCGGGAACGTTGGACACGAAAGTCACCTTC. Encoded protein: CASSPGTLDTKVTF. This chain joins TRBV18 and TRBJ1-2, with TRBD1 as a possible D gene (5 bases). The germline gives CDR1 KGHSH, CDR2 LQKENI. The V end was cut by 3 bases, the J end by 13 bases, with 21 bases between. CDR3 length equals 14 residues.

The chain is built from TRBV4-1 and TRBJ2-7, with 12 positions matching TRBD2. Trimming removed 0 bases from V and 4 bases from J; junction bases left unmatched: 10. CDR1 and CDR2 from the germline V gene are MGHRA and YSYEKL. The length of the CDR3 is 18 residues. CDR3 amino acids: CASSQELRGLAGRYEQYF. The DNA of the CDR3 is TGCGCCAGCAGCCAAGAGCTTCGGGGACTAGCGGGTCGATACGAGCAGTACTTC.

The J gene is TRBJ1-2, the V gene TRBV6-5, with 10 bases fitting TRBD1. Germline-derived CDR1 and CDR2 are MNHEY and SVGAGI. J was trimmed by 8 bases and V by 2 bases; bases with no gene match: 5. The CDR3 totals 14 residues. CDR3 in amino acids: CASSYLGTGDGYTF. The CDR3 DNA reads TGTGCCAGCAGTTACCTCGGGACAGGGGACGGCTACACCTTC.

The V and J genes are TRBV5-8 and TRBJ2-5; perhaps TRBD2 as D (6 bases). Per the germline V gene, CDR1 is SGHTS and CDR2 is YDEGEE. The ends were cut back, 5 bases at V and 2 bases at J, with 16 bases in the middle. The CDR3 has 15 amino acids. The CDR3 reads CASSPGWREQETQYF. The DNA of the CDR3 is TGTGCCAGCAGTCCGGGGTGGAGGGAACAAGAGACCCAGTACTTC.

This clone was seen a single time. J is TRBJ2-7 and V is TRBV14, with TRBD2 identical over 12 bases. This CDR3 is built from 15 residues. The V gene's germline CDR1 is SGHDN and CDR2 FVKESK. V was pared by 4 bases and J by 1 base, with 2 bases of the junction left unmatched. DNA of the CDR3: TGTGCCAGCAGCCGACTAGCGGGAGTGTCCTACGAGCAGTACTTC. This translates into CASSRLAGVSYEQYF.

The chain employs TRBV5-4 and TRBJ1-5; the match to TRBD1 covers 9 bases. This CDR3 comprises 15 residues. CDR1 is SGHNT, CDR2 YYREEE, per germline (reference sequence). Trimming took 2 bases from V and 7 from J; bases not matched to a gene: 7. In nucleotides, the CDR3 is TGTGCCAGCAGCTTCGGGGGGACAGGGAGGCAGCCCCAGCATTTT. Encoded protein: CASSFGGTGRQPQHF.

This chain's CDR3 is CASSQEGLGGNQPQHF. DNA of the CDR3: TGCGCCAGCAGCCAAGAGGGACTGGGAGGCAATCAGCCCCAGCATTTT. The chain combines TRBV4-1 with TRBJ1-5; D might be TRBD1 (5 bases). Germline values: CDR1 MGHRA, CDR2 YSYEKL. This CDR3 contains 16 residues. Trimming cost V 0 bases and J 2 bases, with 11 bases left between them.